The 9 T cell receptor beta chains presented below share a single source sample, sequenced in a study of regulatory T cells in long-lasting Graves disease (dated by TCRdb to about 2021). Libraries came from multiplex PCR. Reads for this sample came from an Illumina HiSeq 4000. To build TCR beta libraries, CDR3 regions were amplified by Arm-PCR using iRepertoire HTBI primers. TCRdb reprocessing: public reads trimmed at Q25 with fastp, clones called with MiXCR, in-frame beta chains kept. Records with the same CDR3 protein are collapsed into one entry carrying the most frequent genes and DNA. This sample lists about 460,000 distinct CDR3 sequences; about 22% were detected once. The ten largest clonotypes hold roughly 13% of the sample. What the time point label conveys for this sample: persistent/refractory GD, antithyroid drugs over 5 years with positive TRAb. For both TCR sequencing and RNA sequencing, RNA was extracted from PBMCs using TRIzol.

The source was peripheral blood mononuclear cells (PBMCs), collected when the disease was refractory, from a patient treated with antithyroid drugs. These receptors all stem from a female donor with Graves disease.

In its sample, this clonotype was seen many times. The chain links TRBV30 to TRBJ2-2; 8 bases are a match to TRBD1. V gave up 5 bases and J gave up 2 bases; unmatched junction bases: 1. The CDR3 loop spans 13 amino acids. Germline V gives CDR1 GTSNPN, CDR2 SVGIG (reference sequence). The CDR3 reads CAWGTGNTGELFF. CDR3 coding DNA: TGTGCCTGGGGGACAGGTAACACCGGGGAGCTGTTTTTT.

The chain is built from TRBV28 and TRBJ1-1, with a tentative D call TRBD1 (6 bases). Germline CDR1 is MDHEN and CDR2 is SYDVKM. Between the trimmed V and J ends, which lost 5 bases and 1 base, there was a span of 14 bases. The CDR3 is 15 amino acids. The CDR3: CASSPLRGPNTEAFF. CDR3 nucleotide sequence: TGTGCCAGCAGTCCCTTGCGGGGGCCGAACACTGAAGCTTTCTTT. The variable domain in full, completed from reference TRBV28 and TRBJ1-1, reads DVKVTQSSRYLVKRTGEKVFLECVQDMDHENMFWYRQDPGLGLRLIYFSYDVKMKEKGDIPEGYSVSREKKERFSLILESASTNQTSMYLCASSPLRGPNTEAFFGQGTRLTVV.

This clonotype was detected a few times. The chain couples TRBV10-3 to TRBJ1-4; 7 bases map to TRBD1. V dropped 2 bases and J dropped 4; count of bases not matched to a gene: 4. The CDR3 sequence is 15 residues long. Germline CDR1 ENHRY, CDR2 SYGVKD. CDR3 residues: CAISERGDSNEKLFF. Here the CDR3 DNA reads TGTGCCATCAGTGAGAGGGGGGACAGTAATGAAAAACTGTTTTTT.

This sequence joins TRBV19 and TRBJ2-7; perhaps TRBD1 as D (5 bases). Germline assignment: CDR1 LNHDA and CDR2 SQIVND (reference sequence). This CDR3 has 14 residues. V dropped 3 bases and J dropped 4 bases, with 13 bases sitting between them. The CDR3 region has the DNA TGTGCCAGTAGTATGGCCGACAGTACTTACGAGCAGTACTTC. It translates to CASSMADSTYEQYF.

This clonotype came up a few times. CDR3 DNA sequence: TGTGCCACCAGCAGAGATGGGGGCTCTGGGGCCAACGTCCTGACTTTC. This gives the protein CATSRDGGSGANVLTF. This chain joins TRBV15 and TRBJ2-6; D possibly matches TRBD1 or TRBD2 (5 bases each). This CDR3 has 16 residues. V gave up 0 bases and J gave up 0 bases, with 6 bases separating them. Looked up from germline, CDR1 is LNHNV and CDR2 is YYDKDF (reference sequence).

This chain links TRBV29-1 with TRBJ2-4, with D maybe TRBD1 (6 bases). Trimming shortened V by 7 bases and J by 8 bases, and 18 bases separated the two germline ends. CDR1 and CDR2 (germline): SQVTM, ANQGSEA. This CDR3 comprises 13 residues. CDR3 sequence reads: CSGVPGPGDIQYF. As DNA, the CDR3 is TGCAGCGGGGTTCCGGGTCCAGGGGACATTCAGTACTTC.

The table lists this clonotype with a count of one. The V and J genes are TRBV20-1 and TRBJ1-3; TRBD1 matches at 9 bases. This CDR3 has 14 residues. V shed 6 bases and J 3 bases; nucleotides not matched to a gene: 6. The germline gives CDR1 DFQATT, CDR2 SNEGSKA (reference sequence). This CDR3 reads CSAYRQGGGNTIYF. DNA of the CDR3: TGCAGTGCATACAGACAGGGGGGTGGAAACACCATATATTTT.

V and J are TRBV6-5 and TRBJ2-7; possible D gene TRBD1, 5 bases. V shed 3 bases and J shed 3 bases, with 9 bases lying between them. This CDR3 is built from 13 residues. Germline loops: CDR1 MNHEY, CDR2 SVGAGI. The DNA for the CDR3 is TGTGCCAGCAGTTATGGGGCGGACTACGAGCAGTACTTC. Its protein product is CASSYGADYEQYF.

At least ten counts were recorded for this clonotype. The chain employs TRBV7-9 and TRBJ2-4; 14 bases map to TRBD2. The CDR3 covers 17 residues. Germline trimming cut 5 bases from V and 7 bases from J; bases unmatched to any gene: 10. Germline lookup yields CDR1 SEHNR and CDR2 FQNEAQ (reference sequence). The CDR3 sequence: CASSPRLAGGTGNIQYF. The CDR3 DNA follows: TGTGCCAGCAGCCCCCGACTAGCGGGAGGGACGGGGAACATTCAGTACTTC.